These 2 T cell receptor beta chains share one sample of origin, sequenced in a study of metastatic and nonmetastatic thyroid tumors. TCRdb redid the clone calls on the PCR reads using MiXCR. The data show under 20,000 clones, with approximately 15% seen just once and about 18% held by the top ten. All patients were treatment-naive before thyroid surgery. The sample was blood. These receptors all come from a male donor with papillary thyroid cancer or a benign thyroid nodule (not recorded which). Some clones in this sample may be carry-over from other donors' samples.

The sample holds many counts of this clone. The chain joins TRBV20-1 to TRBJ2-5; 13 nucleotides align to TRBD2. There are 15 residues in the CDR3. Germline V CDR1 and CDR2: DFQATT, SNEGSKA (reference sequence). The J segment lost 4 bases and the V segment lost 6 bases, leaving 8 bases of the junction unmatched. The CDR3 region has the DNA TGCAGTGCAAAAACACTAGCGGGAGGGCGAGAGACCCAGTACTTC. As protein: CSAKTLAGGRETQYF.

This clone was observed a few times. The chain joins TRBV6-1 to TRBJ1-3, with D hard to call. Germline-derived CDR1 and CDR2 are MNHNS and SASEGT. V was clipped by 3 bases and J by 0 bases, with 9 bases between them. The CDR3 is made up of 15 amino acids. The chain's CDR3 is CASSEYIYSGNTIYF. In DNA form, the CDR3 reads TGTGCCAGCAGTGAGTACATCTACTCTGGAAACACCATATATTTT.